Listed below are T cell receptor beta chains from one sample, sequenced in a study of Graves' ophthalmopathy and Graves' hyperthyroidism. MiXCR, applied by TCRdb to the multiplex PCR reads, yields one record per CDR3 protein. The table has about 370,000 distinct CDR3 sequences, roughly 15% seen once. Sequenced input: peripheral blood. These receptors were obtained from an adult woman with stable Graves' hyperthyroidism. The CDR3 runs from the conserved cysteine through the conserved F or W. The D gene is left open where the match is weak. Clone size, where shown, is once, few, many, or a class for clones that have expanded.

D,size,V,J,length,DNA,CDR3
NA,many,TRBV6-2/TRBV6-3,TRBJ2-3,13,TGTGCCAGCAGTCGGGAGATCACAGATACGCAGTATTTT,CASSREITDTQYF
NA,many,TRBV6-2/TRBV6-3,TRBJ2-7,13,TGTGCCAGCAGCGACTACCTAGACTACGAGCAGTACTTC,CASSDYLDYEQYF
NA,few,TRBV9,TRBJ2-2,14,TGTGCCAGCAGCAGAGTAACGGGAACCGGGGAGCTGTTTTTT,CASSRVTGTGELFF
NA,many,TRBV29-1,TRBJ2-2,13,TGCAGCGTGTCTTGGGGAAACACCGGGGAGCTGTTTTTT,CSVSWGNTGELFF
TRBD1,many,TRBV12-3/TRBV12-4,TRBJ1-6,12,TGTGCCAGCAGAGCAGGGGGCTCACCCCTCCACTTT,CASRAGGSPLHF
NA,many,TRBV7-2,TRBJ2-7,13,TGTGCCAGCAGCTTCCCCCCCATCTACGAGCAGTACTTC,CASSFPPIYEQYF
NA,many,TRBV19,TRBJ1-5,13,TGTGCCAGTAACCGGGGAAACAATCAGCCCCAGCATTTT,CASNRGNNQPQHF
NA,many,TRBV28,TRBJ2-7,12,TGTGCCAGCAGTTTCAGGGTTCGAAGGATGTACTTC,CASSFRVRRMYF
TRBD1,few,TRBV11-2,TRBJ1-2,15,TGTGCCAGCAGCTCCACCCAAGGGACAGGGAGCGGCTACACCTTC,CASSSTQGTGSGYTF
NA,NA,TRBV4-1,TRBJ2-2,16,TGCGCCAGCAGCCACCACCGGGAATCAATCACCGGGGAGCTGTTTTTT,CASSHHRESITGELFF
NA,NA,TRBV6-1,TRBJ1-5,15,TGTGCCAGCCGCCCGACAGCTTATAGCAATCAGCCCCAGCATTTT,CASRPTAYSNQPQHF
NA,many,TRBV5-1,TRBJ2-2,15,TGCGCCAGCAGCTTTTTGTTGGGAGGCACCGGGGAGCTGTTTTTT,CASSFLLGGTGELFF
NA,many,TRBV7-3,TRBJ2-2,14,TGTGCCAGCAGCTTGGAATCTACGGGCGGGGAGCTGTTTTTT,CASSLESTGGELFF
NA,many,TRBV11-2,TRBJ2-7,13,TGTGCCAGCAGCTTAGCGATAATGGACGAGCAGTACTTC,CASSLAIMDEQYF
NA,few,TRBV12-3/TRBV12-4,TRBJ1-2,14,TGTGCCAGCAGCTCGACGCAGGGGTGGTATGGCTACACCTTC,CASSSTQGWYGYTF
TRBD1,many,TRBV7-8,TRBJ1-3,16,TGTGCCAGCAGCAGAGGGGACAGGGTGCGAGGAAACACCATATATTTT,CASSRGDRVRGNTIYF
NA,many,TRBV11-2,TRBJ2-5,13,TGTGCCAGCAGCTTCACAGCGGAAGAGACCCAGTACTTC,CASSFTAEETQYF
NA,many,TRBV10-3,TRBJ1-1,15,TGTGCCATCAGTGAGTCGACGCAGCTGAACACTGAAGCTTTCTTT,CAISESTQLNTEAFF
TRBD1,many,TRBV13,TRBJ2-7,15,TGTGCCAGCAGCTTAGCCCCGGACAGGGATTACGAGCAGTACTTC,CASSLAPDRDYEQYF
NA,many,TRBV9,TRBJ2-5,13,TGTGCCAGCAGCGTAGCCCCGGGGGAGACCCAGTACTTC,CASSVAPGETQYF
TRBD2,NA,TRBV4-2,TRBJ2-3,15,TGTGCCAGCAGCCAAGATTTGCTAGCGGCAGATACGCAGTATTTT,CASSQDLLAADTQYF
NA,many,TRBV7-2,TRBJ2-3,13,TGTGCCAGCAGCCGGGACGGCCTAGATACGCAGTATTTT,CASSRDGLDTQYF
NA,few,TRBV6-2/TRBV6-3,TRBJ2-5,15,TGTGCCAGCAGTTACCTCCGGGGCAGCGTGGAGACCCAGTACTTC,CASSYLRGSVETQYF
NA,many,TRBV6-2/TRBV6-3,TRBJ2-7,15,TGTGCCAGCAGTTACGGGGGAGACTTGTCCTACGAGCAGTACTTC,CASSYGGDLSYEQYF
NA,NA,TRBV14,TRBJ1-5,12,TGTGCCAGCAGCCAACCAGGTCAGCCCCAGCATTTT,CASSQPGQPQHF
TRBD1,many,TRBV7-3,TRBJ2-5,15,TGTGCCAGCAGTTTACAGGGGGCTTTATCGGAGACCCAGTACTTC,CASSLQGALSETQYF
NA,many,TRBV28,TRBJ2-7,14,TGTGCCAGCAAGGAGGGGACTTTAAATGGCGAACCCTACTTC,CASKEGTLNGEPYF
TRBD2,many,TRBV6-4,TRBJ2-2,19,TGTGCCAGCCGAGGATTGTGGCTAGCGGGAGCCTCGAACACCGGGGAGCTGTTTTTT,CASRGLWLAGASNTGELFF
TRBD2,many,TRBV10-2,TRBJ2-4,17,TGCGCCAGCAGCGCTACTGGGCTAGCGGGAGCGGTTGGCATTCAGTACTTC,CASSATGLAGAVGIQYF
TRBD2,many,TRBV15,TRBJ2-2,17,TGTGCCACCAGCAGTACTAGCGGGGACGCGAACACCGGGGAGCTGTTTTTT,CATSSTSGDANTGELFF
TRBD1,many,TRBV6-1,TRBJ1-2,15,TGTGCCAGCACCCAGGGGGGCAACAGGGGGCGCAGCTACACCTTC,CASTQGGNRGRSYTF
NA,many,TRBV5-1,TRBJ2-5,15,TGCGCCAGCAGTCTTGGAGGCCAGGCTCAAGAGACCCAGTACTTC,CASSLGGQAQETQYF
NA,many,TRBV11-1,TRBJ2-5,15,TGTGCCAGCAGCTTCGCGGCCGCCCACCAAGAGACCCAGTACTTC,CASSFAAAHQETQYF
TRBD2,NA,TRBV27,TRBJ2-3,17,TGTGCCAGCAGTTTATTCGGACTAGCGGGAGGTCTAGATACGCAGTATTTT,CASSLFGLAGGLDTQYF
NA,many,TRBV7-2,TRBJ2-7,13,TGTGCCAGCAGCACCTCCTACCCCTACGAGCAGTACTTC,CASSTSYPYEQYF
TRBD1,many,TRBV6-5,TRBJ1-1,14,TGTGCCAGCAGTTACGGAGGGGGCTTTACTGAAGCTTTCTTT,CASSYGGGFTEAFF
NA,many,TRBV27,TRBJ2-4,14,TGTGCCAGCCGTCCCCAATTAGCCAAAAACATTCAGTACTTC,CASRPQLAKNIQYF
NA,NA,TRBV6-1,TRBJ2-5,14,TGTGCAAGCAGTGAACGGCCCCCCAAAGAGACCCAGTACTTC,CASSERPPKETQYF
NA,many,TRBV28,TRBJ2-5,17,TGTGCCAGCAGTCCCCCAGCGCCTCGGGCGCCAAGGGAGACCCAGTACTTC,CASSPPAPRAPRETQYF
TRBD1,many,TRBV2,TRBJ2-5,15,TGTGCCAGCAGCCGGGACAGGGGATACCAAGAGACCCAGTACTTC,CASSRDRGYQETQYF
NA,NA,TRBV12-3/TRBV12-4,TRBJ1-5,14,TGTGCCAGCAGTTACAGGTCCGGGGGTCAGCCCCAGCATTTT,CASSYRSGGQPQHF
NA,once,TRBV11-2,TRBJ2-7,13,TGTGCCAGCAGCCCGGACAGAACCTACGAGCAGGACTTC,CASSPDRTYEQDF
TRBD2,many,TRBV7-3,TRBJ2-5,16,TGTGCCAGCAGCGCAAGGGGACTAGCGGGAACAGAGACCCAGTACTTC,CASSARGLAGTETQYF
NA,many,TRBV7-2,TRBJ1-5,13,TGTGCCAGCAGCAGGACCCCAAGGCAGCCCCAGCATTTT,CASSRTPRQPQHF
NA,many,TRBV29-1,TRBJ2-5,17,TGCAGCGTTGAATTGGTTCCGGGACTTCCTCCCCAAGAGACCCAGTACTTC,CSVELVPGLPPQETQYF
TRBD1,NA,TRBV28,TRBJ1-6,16,TGTGCCAGCAGTTTATCCGACAGGGCGGTTAATTCACCCCTCCACTTT,CASSLSDRAVNSPLHF
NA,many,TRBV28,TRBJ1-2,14,TGTGCCAGCAGTTTCCGGGGGAAGCTCCGAGGCTACACCTTC,CASSFRGKLRGYTF
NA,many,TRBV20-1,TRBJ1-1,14,TGCAGTGCTAGAGAATTCGGGAGGAACACTGAAGCTTTCTTT,CSAREFGRNTEAFF